This T cell receptor beta chain was identified during a study of identical twins. Findings and limits, study-wide: Some out-of-frame alpha sequences were shared by twins, and these showed excess low generation probability. Modelling approaches yielded underestimates of out-of-frame TCR alpha sharing between monozygotic twins. While abundant cord blood beta clonotypes carried fewer insertions, memory repertoires showed no such pattern.

Germline CDR1 and CDR2: SGHRS and YFSETQ. V lost 5 bases, J lost 4 bases, and 10 bases stayed unmatched. The length of the CDR3 is 15 residues. This clonotype was recorded at least ten times. Its specificity is not known. A universal primer site was incorporated via template switching, and the cDNA contained unique molecular identifiers. Using its own MiXCR run on the 5' RACE reads, TCRdb lists one record per CDR3 protein. The data contain fewer than 250,000 distinct CDR3 sequences, about 7% of them singletons. This same sample was also taken into another study, of yellow fever vaccine responses in identical twins.

The chain uses TRBV5-1 and TRBJ1-2; 8 bases line up with TRBD1. The receptor comes from a woman under 30 in good health. The sequenced sample consisted of memory (CD45RO+) T cells sorted from blood. CDR3 bases: TGCGCCAGCAGGCCTAGCCTGGACAGGGCCTATGGCTACACCTTC. As protein: CASRPSLDRAYGYTF.